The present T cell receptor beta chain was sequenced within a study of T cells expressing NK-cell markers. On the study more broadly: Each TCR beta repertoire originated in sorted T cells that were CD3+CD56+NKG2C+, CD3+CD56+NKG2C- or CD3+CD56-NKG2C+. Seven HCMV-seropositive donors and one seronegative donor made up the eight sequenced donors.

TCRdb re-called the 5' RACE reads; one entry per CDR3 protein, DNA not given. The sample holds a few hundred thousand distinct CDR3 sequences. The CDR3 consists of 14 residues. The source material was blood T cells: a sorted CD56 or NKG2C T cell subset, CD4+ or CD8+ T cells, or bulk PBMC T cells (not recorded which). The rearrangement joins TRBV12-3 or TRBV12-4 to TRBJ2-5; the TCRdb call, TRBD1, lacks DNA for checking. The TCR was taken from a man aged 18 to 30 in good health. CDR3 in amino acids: CASTPNQAGRTQYF.